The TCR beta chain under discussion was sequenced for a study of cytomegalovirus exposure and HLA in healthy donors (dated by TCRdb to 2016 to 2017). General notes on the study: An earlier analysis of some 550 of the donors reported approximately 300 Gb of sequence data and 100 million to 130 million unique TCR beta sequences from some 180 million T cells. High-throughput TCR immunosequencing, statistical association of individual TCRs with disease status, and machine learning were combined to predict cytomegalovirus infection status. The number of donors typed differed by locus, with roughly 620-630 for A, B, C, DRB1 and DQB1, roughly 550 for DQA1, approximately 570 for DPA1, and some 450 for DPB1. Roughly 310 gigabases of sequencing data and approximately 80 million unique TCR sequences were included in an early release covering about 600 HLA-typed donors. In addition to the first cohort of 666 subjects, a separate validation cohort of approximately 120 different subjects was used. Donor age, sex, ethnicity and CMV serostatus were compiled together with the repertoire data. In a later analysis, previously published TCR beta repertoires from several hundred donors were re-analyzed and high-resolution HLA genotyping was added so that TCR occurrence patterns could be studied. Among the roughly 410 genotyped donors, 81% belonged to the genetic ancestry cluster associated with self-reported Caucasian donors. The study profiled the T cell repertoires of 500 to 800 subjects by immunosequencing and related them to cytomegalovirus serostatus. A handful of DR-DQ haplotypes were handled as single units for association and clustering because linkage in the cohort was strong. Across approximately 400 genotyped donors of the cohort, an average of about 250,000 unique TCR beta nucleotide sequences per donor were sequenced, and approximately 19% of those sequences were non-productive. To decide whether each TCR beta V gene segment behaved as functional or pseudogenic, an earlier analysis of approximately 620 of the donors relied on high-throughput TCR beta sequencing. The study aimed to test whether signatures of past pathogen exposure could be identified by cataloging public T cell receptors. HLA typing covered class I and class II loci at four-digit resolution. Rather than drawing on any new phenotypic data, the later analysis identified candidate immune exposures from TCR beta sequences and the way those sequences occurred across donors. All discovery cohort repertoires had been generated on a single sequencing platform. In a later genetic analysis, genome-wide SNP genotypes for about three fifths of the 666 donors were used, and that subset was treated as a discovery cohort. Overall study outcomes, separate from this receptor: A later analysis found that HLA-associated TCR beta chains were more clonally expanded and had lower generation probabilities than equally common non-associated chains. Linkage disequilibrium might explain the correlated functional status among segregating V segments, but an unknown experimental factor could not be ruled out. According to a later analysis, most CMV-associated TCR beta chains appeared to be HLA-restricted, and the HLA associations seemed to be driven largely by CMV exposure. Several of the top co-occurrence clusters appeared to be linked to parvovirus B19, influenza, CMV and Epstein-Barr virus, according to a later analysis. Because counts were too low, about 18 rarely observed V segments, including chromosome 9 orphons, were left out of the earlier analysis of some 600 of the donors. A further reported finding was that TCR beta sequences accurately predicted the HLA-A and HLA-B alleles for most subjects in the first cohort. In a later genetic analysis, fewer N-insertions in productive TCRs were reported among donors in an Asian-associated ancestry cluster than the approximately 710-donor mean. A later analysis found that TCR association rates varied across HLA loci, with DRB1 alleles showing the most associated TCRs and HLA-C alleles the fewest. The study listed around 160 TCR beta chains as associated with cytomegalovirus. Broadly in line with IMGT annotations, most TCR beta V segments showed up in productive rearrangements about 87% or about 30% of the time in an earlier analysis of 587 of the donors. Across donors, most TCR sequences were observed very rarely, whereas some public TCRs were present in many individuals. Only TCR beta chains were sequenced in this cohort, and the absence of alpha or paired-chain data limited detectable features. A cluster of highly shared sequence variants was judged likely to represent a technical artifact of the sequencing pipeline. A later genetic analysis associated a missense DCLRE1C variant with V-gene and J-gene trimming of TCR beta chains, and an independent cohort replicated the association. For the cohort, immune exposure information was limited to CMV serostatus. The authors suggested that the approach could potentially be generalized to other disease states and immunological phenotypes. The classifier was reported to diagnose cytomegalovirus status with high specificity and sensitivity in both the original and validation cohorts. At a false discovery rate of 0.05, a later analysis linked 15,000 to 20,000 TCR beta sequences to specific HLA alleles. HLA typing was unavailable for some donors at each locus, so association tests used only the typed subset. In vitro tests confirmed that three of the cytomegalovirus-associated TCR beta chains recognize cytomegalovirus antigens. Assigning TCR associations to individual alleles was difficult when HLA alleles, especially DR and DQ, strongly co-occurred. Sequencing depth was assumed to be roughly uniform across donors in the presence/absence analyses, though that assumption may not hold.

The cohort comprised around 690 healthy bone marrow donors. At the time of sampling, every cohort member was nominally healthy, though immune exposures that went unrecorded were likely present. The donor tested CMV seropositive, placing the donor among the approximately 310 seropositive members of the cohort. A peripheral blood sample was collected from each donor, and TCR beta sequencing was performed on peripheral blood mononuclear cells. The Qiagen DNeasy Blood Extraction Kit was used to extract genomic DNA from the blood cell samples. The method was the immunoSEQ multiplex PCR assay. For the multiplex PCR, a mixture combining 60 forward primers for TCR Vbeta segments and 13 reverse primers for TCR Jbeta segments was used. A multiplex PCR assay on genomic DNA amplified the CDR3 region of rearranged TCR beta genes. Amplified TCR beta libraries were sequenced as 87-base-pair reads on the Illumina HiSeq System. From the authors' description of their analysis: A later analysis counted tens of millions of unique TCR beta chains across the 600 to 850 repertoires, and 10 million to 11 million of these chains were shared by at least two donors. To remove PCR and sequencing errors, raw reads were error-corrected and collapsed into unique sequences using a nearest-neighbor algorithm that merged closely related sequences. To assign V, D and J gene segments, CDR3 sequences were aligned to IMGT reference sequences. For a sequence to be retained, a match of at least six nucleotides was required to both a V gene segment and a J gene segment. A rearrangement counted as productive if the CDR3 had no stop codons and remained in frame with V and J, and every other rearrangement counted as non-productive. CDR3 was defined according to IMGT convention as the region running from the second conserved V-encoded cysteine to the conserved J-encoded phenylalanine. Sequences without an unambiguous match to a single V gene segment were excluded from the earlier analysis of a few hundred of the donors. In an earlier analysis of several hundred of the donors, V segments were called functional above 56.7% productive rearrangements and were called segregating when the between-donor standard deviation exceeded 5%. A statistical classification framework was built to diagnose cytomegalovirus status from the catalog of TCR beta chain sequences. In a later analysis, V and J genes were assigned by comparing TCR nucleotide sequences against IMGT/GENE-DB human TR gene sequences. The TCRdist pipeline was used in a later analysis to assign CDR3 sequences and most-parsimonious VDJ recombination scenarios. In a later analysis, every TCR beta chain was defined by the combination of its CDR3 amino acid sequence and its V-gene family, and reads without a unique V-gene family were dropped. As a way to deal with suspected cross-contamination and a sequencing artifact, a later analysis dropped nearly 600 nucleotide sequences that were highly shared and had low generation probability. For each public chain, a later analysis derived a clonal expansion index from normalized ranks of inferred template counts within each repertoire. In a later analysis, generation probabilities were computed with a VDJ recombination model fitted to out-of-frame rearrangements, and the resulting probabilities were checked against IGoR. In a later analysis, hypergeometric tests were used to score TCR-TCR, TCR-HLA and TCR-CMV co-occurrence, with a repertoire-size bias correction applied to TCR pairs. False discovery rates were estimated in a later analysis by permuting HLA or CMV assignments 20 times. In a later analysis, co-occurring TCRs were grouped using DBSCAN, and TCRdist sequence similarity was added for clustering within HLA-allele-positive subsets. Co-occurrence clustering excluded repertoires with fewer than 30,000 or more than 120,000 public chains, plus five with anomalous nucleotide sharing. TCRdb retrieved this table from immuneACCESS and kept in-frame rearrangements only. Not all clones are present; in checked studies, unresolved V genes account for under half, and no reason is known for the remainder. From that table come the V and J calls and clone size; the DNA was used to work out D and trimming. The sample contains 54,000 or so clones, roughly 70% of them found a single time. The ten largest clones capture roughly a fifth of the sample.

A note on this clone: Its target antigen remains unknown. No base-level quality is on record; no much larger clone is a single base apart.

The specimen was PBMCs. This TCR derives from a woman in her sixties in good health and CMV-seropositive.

The CDR3 protein is CASSPNRGNTEAFF. The sequence in DNA is TGTGCCAGCAGCCCTAACAGGGGGAACACTGAAGCTTTCTTT. The V gene is TRBV7-9 and the J gene is TRBJ1-1; TRBD1 fits 7 bases in the junction. Taken from cysteine to phenylalanine, the CDR3 has 14 residues. The only DNA kept is the CDR3, 42 bases in frame from the first base. V loses 5 bases at its end and J loses 1 base; junction bases beyond the gene matches: 4. CDR1 is given as SEHNR and CDR2 as FQNEAQ, both from the germline V gene (reference sequence).